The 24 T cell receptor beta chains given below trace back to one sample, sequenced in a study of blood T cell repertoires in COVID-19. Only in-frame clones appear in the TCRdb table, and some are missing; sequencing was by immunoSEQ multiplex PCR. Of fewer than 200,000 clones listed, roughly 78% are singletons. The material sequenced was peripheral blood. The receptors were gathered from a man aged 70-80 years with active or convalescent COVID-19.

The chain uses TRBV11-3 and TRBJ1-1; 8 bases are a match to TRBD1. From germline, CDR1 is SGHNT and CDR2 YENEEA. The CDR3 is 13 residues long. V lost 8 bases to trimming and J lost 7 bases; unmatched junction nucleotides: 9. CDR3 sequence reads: CASQATGGGEAFF. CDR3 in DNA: TGTGCCAGCCAGGCTACAGGGGGTGGTGAAGCTTTCTTT.

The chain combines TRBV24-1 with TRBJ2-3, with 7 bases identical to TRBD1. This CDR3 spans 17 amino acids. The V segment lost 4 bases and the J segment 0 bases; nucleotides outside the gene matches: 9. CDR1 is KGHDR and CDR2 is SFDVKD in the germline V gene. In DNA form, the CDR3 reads TGTGCCACCAGTGACCCGCGACAGGGTTCTAGCACAGATACGCAGTATTTT. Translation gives CATSDPRQGSSTDTQYF.

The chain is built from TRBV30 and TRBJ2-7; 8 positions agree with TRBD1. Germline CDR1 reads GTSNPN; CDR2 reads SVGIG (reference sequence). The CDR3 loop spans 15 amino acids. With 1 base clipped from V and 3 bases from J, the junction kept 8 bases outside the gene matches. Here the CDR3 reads CAWSEAGQGGYEQYF. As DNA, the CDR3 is TGTGCCTGGAGTGAGGCCGGACAGGGCGGCTACGAGCAGTACTTC.

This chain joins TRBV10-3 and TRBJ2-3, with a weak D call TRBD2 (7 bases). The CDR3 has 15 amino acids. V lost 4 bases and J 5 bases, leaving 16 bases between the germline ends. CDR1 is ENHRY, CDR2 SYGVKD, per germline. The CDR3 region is CAISVGGAPVDTQYF. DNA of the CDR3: TGTGCCATCAGTGTGGGGGGGGCGCCGGTAGATACGCAGTATTTT.

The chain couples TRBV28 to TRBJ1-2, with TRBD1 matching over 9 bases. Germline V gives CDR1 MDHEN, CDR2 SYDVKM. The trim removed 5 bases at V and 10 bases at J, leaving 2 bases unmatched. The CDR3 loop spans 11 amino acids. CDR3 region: CASSRQGDYTF. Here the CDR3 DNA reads TGTGCCAGCAGTCGACAGGGGGACTACACCTTC.

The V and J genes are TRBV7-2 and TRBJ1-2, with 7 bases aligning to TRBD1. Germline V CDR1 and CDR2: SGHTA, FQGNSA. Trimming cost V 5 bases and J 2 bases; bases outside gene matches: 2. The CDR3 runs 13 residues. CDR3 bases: TGTGCCAGCAGCCGGGGACAGAACTATGGCTACACCTTC. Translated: CASSRGQNYGYTF. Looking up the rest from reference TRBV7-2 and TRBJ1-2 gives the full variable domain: GAGVSQSPSNKVTEKGKDVELRCDPISGHTALYWYRQSLGQGLEFLIYFQGNSAPDKSGLPSDRFSAERTGGSVSTLTIQRTQQEDSAVYLCASSRGQNYGYTFGSGTRLTVV.

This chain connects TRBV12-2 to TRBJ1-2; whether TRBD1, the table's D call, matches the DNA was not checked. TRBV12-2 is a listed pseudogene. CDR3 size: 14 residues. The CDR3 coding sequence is TGTGCAAGTCGCCGCCGGCGGCAGGGGAGTGGCTACACCTTC. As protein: CASRRRRQGSGYTF.

CDR3 loop: CASSYRERGEQYF. The CDR3 bases are TGTGCCAGCAGCTACCGGGAGAGAGGTGAGCAGTACTTC. V and J are TRBV7-8 and TRBJ2-7, with D possibly being TRBD2 (6 bases). V was shortened by 4 bases and J by 7 bases, with 14 bases between the two germline ends. From germline, CDR1 is SGHVS and CDR2 FQNEAQ. The CDR3 spans 13 residues.

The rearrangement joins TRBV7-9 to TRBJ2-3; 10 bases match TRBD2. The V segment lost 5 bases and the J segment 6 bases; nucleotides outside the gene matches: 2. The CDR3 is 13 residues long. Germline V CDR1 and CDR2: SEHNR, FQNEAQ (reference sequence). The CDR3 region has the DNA TGTGCCAGCAGCGAGCGGGAGGGGGATACGCAGTATTTT. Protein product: CASSEREGDTQYF.

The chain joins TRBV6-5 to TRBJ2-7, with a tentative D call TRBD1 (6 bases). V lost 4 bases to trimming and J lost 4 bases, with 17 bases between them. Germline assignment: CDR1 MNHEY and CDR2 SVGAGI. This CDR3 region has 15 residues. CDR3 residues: CASSSSGTTYYEQYF. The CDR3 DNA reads TGTGCCAGCAGTTCCTCCGGGACAACCTATTACGAGCAGTACTTC.

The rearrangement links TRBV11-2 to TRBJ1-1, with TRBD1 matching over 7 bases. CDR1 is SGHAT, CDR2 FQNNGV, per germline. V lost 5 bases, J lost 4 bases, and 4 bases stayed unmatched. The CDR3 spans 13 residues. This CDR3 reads CASSVGQVTEAFF. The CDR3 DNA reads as TGTGCCAGCAGCGTAGGACAGGTCACTGAAGCTTTCTTT.

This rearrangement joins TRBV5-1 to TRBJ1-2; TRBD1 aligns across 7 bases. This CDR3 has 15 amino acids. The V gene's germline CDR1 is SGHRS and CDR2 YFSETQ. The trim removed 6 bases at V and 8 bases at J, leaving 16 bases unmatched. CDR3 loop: CASMRGQGESSGYTF. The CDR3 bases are TGCGCCAGCATGAGGGGGCAGGGGGAAAGTAGCGGCTACACCTTC.

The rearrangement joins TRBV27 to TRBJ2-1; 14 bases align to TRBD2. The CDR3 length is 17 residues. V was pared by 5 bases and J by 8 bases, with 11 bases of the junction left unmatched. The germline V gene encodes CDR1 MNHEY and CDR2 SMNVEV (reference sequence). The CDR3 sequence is CASSRSPGTSGSYEQFF. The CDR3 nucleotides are TGTGCCAGCAGTCGATCTCCCGGGACTAGCGGGAGCTATGAGCAGTTCTTC.

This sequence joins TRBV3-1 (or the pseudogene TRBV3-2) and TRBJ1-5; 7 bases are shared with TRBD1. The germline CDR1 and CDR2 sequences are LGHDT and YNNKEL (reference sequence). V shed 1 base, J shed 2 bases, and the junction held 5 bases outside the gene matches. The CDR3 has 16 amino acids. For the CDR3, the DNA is TGTGCCAGCAGCCAAGGAACAGGGGTGGGCAATCAGCCCCAGCATTTT. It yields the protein CASSQGTGVGNQPQHF.

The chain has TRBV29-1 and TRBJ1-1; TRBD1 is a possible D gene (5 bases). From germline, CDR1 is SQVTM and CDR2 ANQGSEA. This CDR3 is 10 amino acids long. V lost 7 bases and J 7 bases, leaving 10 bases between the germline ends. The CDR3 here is CSARQGEAFF. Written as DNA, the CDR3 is TGCAGCGCACGTCAGGGTGAAGCTTTCTTT.

CDR3 bases: TGCGCCAGCAGCCAAGGGGCGCCCGCGGGGAACACTGAAGCTTTCTTT. The encoded protein is CASSQGAPAGNTEAFF. The chain recombines TRBV4-1 with TRBJ1-1, with D unclear. The V and J ends lost 1 base and 1 base respectively, with 13 bases between them. CDR3 length: 16 residues. Germline CDR1 and CDR2: MGHRA and YSYEKL.

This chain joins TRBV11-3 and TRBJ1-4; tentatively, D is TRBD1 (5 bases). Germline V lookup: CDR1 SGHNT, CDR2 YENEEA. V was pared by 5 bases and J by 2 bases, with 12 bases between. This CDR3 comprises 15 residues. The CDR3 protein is CASSPREGTNEKLFF. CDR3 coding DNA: TGTGCCAGCAGCCCCAGGGAGGGGACTAATGAAAAACTGTTTTTT.

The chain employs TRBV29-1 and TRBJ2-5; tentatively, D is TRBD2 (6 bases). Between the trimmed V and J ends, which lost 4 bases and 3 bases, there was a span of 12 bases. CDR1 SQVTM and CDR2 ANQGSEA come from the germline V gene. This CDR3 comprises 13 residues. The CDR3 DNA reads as TGCAGCGTTGTAGTCGCGGGGAAAGAGACCCAGTACTTC. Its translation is CSVVVAGKETQYF.

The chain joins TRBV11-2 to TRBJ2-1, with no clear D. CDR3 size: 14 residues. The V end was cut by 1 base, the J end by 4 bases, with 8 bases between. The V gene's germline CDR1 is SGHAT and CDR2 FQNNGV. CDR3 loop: CASSLGQTYNEQFF. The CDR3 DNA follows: TGTGCCAGCAGCTTAGGGCAGACTTACAATGAGCAGTTCTTC.

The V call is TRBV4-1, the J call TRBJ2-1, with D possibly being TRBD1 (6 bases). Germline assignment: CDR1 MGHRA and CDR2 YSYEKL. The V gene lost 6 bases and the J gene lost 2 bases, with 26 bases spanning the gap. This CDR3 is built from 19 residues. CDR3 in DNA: TGCGCCAGCAGGTGTCCGGGACACATAATACCCATAGCCTACAATGAGCAGTTCTTC. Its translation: CASRCPGHIIPIAYNEQFF.

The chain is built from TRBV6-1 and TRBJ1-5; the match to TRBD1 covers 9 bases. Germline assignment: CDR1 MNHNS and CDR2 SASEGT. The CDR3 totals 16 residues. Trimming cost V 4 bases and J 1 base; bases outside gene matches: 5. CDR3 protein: CASSVMTGGSNQPQHF. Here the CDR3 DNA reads TGTGCCAGCAGTGTAATGACAGGGGGGAGCAATCAGCCCCAGCATTTT.

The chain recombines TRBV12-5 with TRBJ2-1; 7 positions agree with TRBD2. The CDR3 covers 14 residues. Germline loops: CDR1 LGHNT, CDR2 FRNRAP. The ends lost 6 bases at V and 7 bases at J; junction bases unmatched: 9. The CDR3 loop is CASGLTGGKNEQFF. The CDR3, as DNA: TGTGCTAGTGGCCTTACGGGGGGTAAGAATGAGCAGTTCTTC.

The CDR3 protein is CASSFQPGLALDTQYF. DNA of the CDR3: TGTGCCAGCAGTTTCCAACCGGGACTAGCGTTAGATACGCAGTATTTT. The V gene is TRBV3-1 (or the pseudogene TRBV3-2), the J gene TRBJ2-3, with 10 bases that match TRBD2. The CDR3 is 16 residues long. J was trimmed by 5 bases and V by 6 bases; bases with no gene match: 11. Germline V gene lookup returns CDR1 LGHDT and CDR2 YNNKEL (reference sequence).

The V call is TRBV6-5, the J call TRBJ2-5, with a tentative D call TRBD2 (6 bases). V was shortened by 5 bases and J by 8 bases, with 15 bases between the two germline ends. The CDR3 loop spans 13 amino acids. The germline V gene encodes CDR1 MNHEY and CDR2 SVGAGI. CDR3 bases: TGTGCCAGCAGTAGCCCGGGACTTCATACCCAGTACTTC. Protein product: CASSSPGLHTQYF.